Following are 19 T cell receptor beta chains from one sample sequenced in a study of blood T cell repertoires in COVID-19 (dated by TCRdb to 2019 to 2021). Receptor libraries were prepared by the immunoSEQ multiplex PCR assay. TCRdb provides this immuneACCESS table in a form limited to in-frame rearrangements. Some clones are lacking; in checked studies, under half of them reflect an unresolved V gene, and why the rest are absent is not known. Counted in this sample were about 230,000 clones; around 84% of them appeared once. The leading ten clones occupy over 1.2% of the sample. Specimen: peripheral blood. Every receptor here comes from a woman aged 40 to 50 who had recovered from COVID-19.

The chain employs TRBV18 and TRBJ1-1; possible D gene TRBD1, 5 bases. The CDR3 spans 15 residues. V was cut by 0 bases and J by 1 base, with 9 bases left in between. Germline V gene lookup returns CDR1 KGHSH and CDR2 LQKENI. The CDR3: CASSPPGVENTEAFF. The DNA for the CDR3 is TGTGCCAGCTCACCACCAGGGGTAGAGAACACTGAAGCTTTCTTT.

CDR3 sequence: CASSIGSGGDLGEQFF. The DNA of the CDR3 is TGTGCCAGCAGTATCGGTAGCGGGGGAGATCTGGGTGAGCAGTTCTTC. The rearrangement joins TRBV7-2 to TRBJ2-1, with 9 bases aligning to TRBD2. Germline values: CDR1 SGHTA, CDR2 FQGNSA. This CDR3 is built from 16 residues. V lost 6 bases and J lost 9; bases outside the gene matches: 15.

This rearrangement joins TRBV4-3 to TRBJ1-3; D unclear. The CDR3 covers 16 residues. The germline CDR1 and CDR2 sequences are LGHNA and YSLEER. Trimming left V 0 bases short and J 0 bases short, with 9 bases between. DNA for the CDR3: TGCGCCAGCAGCCAAGACGCGGTCCTCTCTGGAAACACCATATATTTT. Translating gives CASSQDAVLSGNTIYF.

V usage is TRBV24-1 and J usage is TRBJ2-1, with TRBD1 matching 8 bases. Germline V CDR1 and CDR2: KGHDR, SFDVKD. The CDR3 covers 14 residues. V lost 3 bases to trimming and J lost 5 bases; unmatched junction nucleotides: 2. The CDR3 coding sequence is TGTGCCACCAGTGATGCGGACAGGGACAATGAGCAGTTCTTC. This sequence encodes CATSDADRDNEQFF.

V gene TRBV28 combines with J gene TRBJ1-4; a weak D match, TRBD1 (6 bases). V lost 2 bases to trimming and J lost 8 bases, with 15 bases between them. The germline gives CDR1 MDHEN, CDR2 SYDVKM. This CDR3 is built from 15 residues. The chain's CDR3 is CASSLGGYVREKLFF. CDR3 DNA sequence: TGTGCCAGCAGTTTAGGGGGCTATGTAAGGGAAAAACTGTTTTTT.

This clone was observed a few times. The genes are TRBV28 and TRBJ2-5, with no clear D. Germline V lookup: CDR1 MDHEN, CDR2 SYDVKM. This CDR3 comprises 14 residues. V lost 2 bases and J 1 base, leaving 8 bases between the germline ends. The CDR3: CASSLRHSQETQYF. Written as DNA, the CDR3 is TGTGCCAGCAGTTTAAGACATTCCCAAGAGACCCAGTACTTC.

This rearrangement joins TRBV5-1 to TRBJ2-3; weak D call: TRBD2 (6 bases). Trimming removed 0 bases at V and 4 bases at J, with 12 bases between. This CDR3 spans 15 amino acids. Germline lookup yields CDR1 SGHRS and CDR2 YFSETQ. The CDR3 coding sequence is TGCGCCAGCAGCTTGGCCAACGGGGGACCAGATACGCAGTATTTT. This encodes CASSLANGGPDTQYF.

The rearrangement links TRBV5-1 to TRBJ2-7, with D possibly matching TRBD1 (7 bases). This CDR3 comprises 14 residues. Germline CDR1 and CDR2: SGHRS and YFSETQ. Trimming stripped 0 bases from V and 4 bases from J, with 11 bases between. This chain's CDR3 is CASSLGQGLYEQYF. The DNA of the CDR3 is TGCGCCAGCAGCTTGGGACAGGGACTTTACGAGCAGTACTTC.

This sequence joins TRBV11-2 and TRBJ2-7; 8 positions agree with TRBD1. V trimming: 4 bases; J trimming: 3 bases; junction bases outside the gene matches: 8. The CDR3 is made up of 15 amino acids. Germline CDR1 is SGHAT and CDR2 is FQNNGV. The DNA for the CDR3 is TGTGCCAGCAGCTACCATTCGGGACAGGTCTACGAGCAGTACTTC. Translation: CASSYHSGQVYEQYF.

CDR3 in DNA: TGTGCCAGCAGCTTAGGACAGCCAGATCAGCCCCAGCATTTT. Its protein product is CASSLGQPDQPQHF. The chain couples TRBV7-8 to TRBJ1-5, with TRBD1 as a possible D gene (5 bases). V lost 1 base, J lost 5 bases, and 9 bases lay in between. The CDR3 consists of 14 residues. CDR1 is SGHVS and CDR2 is FQNEAQ in the germline V gene.

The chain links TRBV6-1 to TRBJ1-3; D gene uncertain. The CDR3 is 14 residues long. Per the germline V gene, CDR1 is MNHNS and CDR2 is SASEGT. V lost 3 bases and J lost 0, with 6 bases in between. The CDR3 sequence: CASSDVFSGNTIYF. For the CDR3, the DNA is TGTGCCAGCAGTGACGTATTCTCTGGAAACACCATATATTTT.

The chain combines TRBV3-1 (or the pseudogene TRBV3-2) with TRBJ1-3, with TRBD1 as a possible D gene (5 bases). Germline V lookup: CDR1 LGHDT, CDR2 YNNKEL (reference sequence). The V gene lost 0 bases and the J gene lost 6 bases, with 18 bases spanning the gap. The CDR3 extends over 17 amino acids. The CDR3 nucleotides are TGTGCCAGCAGCCAAGAGTGGGGACTTACTTCGATAAACACCATATATTTT. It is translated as CASSQEWGLTSINTIYF.

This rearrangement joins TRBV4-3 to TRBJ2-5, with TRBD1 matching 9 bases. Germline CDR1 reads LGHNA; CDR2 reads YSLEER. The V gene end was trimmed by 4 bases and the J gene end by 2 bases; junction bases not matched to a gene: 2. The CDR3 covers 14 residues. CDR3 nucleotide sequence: TGCGCCAGCAGCCTAGGGACAGGGCAAGAGACCCAGTACTTC. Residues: CASSLGTGQETQYF.

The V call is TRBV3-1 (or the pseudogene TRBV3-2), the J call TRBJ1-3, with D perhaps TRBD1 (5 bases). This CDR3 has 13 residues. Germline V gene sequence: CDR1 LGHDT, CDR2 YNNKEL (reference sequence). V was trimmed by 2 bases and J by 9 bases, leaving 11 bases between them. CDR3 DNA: TGTGCCAGCAGCCAAAGGACACCCGGCACCATATATTTT. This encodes CASSQRTPGTIYF.

The DNA for the CDR3 is TGTGCCAGCTCACAGCAGGGGGCCGAAGCTTTCTTT. This sequence encodes CASSQQGAEAFF. V gene TRBV18 combines with J gene TRBJ1-1, with TRBD1 identical over 8 bases. This CDR3 contains 12 residues. Germline lookup yields CDR1 KGHSH and CDR2 LQKENI. V lost 4 bases and J lost 8; bases outside the gene matches: 3.

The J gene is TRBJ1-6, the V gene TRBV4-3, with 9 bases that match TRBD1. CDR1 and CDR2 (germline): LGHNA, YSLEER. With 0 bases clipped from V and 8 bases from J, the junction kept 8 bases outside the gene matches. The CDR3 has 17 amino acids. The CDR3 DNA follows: TGCGCCAGCAGCCAAGATCTAACAGGGGGCGCGCATTCACCCCTCCACTTT. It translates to CASSQDLTGGAHSPLHF.

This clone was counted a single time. CDR3 amino acids: CASSRRDEQFF. DNA of the CDR3: TGTGCCAGCTCTCGTCGGGATGAGCAGTTCTTC. The J gene is TRBJ2-1, the V gene TRBV2; no clear D gene. The CDR3 length is 11 residues. Trimming removed 8 bases at V and 8 bases at J, with 10 bases between. Germline CDR1 and CDR2: SNHLY and FYNNEI.

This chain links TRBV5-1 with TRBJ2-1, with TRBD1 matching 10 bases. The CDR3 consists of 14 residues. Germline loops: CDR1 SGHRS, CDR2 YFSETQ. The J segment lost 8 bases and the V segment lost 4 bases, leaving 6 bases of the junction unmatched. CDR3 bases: TGCGCCAGCAGCCCCCGACAGGGGGCCGATGAGCAGTTCTTC. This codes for CASSPRQGADEQFF.

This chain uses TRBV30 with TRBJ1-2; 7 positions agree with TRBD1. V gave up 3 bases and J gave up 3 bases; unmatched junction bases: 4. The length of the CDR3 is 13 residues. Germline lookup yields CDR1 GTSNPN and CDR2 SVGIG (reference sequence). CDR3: CAWSTGADYGYTF. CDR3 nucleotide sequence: TGTGCCTGGAGCACAGGGGCGGACTATGGCTACACCTTC.